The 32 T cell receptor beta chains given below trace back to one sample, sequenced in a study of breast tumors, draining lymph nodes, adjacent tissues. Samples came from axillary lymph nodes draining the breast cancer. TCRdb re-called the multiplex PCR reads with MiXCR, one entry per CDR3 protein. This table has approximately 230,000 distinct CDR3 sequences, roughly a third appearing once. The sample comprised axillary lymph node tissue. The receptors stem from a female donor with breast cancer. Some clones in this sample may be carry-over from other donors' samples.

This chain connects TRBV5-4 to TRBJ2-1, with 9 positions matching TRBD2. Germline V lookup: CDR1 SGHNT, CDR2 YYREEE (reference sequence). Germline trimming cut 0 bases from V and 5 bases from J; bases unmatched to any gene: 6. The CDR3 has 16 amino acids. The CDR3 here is CASSLGGGGGNNEQFF. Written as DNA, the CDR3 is TGTGCCAGCAGCTTGGGGGGCGGGGGGGGAAACAATGAGCAGTTCTTC.

The CDR3, as DNA: TGTGCCAGCAGTGCGGGGAGGCCAGATACGCAGTATTTT. Translating gives CASSAGRPDTQYF. The V gene is TRBV25-1, the J gene TRBJ2-3, with D maybe TRBD2 (6 bases). Trimming took off 4 bases at V and 4 bases at J, with 9 bases between the two ends. The V gene's germline CDR1 is MGHDK and CDR2 SYGVNS. This CDR3 has 13 residues.

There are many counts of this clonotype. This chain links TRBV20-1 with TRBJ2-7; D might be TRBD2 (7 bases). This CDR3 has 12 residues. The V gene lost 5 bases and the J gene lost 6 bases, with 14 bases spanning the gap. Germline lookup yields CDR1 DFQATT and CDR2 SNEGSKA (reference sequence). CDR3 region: CSAVRGGVEQYF. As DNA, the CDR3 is TGCAGTGCTGTAAGGGGGGGGGTCGAGCAGTACTTC.

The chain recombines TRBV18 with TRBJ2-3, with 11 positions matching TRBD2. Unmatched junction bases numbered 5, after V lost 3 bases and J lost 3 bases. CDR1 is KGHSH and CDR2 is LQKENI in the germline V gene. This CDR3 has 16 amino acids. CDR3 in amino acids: CASSPMGLAATDTQYF. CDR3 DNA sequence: TGTGCCAGCTCACCCATGGGACTAGCGGCTACAGATACGCAGTATTTT.

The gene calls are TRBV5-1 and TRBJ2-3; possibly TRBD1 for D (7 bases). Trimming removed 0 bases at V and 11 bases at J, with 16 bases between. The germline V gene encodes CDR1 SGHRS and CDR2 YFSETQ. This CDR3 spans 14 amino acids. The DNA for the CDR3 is TGCGCCAGCAGCTTGGGACAGGGACTCAATGAGCAGTATTTT. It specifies CASSLGQGLNEQYF.

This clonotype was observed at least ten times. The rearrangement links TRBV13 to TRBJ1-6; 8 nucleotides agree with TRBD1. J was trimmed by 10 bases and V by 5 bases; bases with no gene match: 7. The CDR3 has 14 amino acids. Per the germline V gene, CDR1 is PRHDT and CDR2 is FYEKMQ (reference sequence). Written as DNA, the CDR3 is TGTGCCAGCAGCGCGAGACAGGGGCGGTCACCCCTCCACTTT. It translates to CASSARQGRSPLHF.

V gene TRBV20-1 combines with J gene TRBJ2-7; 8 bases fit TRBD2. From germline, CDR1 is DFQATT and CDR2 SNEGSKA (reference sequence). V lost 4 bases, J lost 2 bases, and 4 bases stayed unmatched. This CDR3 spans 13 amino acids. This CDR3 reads CSATSGRPYEQYF. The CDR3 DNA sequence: TGCAGTGCTACGAGCGGGAGACCCTACGAGCAGTACTTC.

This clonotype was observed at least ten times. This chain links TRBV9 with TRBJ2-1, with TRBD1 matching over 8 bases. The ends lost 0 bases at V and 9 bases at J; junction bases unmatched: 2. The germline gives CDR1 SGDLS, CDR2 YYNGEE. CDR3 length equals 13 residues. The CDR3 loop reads CASSVAGGAEQFF. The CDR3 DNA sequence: TGTGCCAGCAGCGTAGCAGGGGGCGCTGAGCAGTTCTTC. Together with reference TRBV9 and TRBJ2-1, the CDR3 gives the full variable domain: DSGVTQTPKHLITATGQRVTLRCSPRSGDLSVYWYQQSLDQGLQFLIQYYNGEERAKGNILERFSAQQFPDLHSELNLSSLELGDSALYFCASSVAGGAEQFFGPGTRLTVL.

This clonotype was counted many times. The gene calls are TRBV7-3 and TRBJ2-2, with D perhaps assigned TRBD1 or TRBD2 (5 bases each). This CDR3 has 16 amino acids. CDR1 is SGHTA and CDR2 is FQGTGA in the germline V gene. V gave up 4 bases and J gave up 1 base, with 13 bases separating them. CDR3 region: CASSSWGTKNTGELFF. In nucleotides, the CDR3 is TGTGCCAGCAGCTCATGGGGGACCAAGAACACCGGGGAGCTGTTTTTT.

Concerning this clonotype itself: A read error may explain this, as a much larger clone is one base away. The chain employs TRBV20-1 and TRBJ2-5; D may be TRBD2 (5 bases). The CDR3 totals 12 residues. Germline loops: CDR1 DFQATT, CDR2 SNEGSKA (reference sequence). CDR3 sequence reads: CSASGEEETPYF. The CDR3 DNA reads TGCAGTGCTAGCGGAGAGGAGGAGACCCCGTACTTC.

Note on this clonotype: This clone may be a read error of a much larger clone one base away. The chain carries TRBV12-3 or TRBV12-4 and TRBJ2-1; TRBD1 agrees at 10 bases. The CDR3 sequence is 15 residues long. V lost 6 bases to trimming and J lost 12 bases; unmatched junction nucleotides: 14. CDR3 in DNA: TGTGCCAGCAGCGACGGGACAGGGGTTGTCGATGGGCAGTTCTTC. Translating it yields CASSDGTGVVDGQFF.

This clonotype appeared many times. CDR3 DNA sequence: TGTGCCAGCACATGGGGACAGGGGGCAGGAGATACGCAGTATTTT. It translates to CASTWGQGAGDTQYF. V gene TRBV7-6 combines with J gene TRBJ2-3; 12 bases are shared with TRBD1. CDR3 size: 15 residues. The germline CDR1 and CDR2 sequences are SGHVS and FNYEAQ. The V and J ends lost 7 bases and 5 bases, in that order; junction bases with no gene match: 7.

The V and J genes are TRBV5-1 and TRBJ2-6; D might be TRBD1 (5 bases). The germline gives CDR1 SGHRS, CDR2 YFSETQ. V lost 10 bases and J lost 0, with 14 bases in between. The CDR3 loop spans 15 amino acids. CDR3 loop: CAGNYDSSGANVLTF. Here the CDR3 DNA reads TGCGCCGGCAACTACGACAGCTCTGGGGCCAACGTCCTGACTTTC.

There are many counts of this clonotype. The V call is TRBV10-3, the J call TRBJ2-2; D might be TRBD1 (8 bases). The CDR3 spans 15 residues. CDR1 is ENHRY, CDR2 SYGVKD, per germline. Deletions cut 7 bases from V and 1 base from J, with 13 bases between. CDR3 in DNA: TGTGCCATCACCGGGGGGACAGGGAACACCGGGGAGCTGTTTTTT. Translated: CAITGGTGNTGELFF.

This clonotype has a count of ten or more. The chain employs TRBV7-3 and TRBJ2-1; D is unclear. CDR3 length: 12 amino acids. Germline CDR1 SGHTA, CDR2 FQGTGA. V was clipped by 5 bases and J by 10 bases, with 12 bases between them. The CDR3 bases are TGTGCCAGCAGCACTTACGTTGGGGAGCAGTTCTTC. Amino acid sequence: CASSTYVGEQFF.

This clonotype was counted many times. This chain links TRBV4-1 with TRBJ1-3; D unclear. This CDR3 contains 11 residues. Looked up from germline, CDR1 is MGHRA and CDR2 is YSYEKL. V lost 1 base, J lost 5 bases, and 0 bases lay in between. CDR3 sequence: CASSQGNTIYF. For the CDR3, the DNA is TGCGCCAGCAGCCAAGGAAACACCATATATTTT.

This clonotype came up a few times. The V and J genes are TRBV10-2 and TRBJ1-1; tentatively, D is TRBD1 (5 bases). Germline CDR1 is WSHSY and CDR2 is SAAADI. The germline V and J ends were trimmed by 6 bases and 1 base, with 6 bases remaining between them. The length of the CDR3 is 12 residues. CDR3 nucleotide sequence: TGCGCCAGCAGCCAGGGGAACACTGAAGCTTTCTTT. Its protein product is CASSQGNTEAFF.

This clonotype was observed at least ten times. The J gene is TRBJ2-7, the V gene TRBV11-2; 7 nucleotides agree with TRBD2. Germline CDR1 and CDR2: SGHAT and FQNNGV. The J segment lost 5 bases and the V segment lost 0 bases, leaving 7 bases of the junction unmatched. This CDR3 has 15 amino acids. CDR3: CASSLEGGSDHEQYF. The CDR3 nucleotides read TGTGCCAGCAGCTTAGAGGGCGGGAGTGACCACGAGCAGTACTTC.

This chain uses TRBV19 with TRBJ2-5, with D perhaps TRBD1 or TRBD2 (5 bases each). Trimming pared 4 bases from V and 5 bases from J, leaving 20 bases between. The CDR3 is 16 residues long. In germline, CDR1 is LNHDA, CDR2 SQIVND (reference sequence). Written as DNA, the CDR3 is TGTGCCAGTAGTAGCGGTGGGCAGGGAGTCCGGGAGACCCAGTACTTC. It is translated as CASSSGGQGVRETQYF.

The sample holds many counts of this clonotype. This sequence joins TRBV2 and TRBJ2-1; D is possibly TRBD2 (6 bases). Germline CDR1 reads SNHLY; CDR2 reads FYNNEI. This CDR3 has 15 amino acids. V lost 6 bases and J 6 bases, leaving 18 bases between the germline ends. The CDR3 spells CASRELAGIGNEQFF. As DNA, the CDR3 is TGTGCCAGCAGGGAACTCGCGGGAATAGGCAATGAGCAGTTCTTC.

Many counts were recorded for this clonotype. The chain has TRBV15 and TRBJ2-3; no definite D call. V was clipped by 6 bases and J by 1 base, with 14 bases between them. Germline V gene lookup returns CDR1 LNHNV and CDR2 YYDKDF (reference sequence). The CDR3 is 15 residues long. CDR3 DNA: TGTGCCACCAGTCCGACCCGCTTAGGCACAGATACGCAGTATTTT. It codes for CATSPTRLGTDTQYF.

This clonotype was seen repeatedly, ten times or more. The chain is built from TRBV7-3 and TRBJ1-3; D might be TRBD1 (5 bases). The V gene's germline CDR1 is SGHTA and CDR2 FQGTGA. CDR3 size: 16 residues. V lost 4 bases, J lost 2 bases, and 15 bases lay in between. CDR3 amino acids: CASSSMAGGPGNTIYF. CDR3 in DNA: TGTGCCAGCAGCTCCATGGCCGGGGGTCCTGGAAACACCATATATTTT.

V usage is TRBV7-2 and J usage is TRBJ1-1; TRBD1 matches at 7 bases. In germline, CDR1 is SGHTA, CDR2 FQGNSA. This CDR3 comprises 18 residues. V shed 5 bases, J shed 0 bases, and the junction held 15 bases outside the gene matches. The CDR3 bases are TGTGCCAGCAGCCAAGGGGGCAGAAGACCATCGATGAACACTGAAGCTTTCTTT. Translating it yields CASSQGGRRPSMNTEAFF.

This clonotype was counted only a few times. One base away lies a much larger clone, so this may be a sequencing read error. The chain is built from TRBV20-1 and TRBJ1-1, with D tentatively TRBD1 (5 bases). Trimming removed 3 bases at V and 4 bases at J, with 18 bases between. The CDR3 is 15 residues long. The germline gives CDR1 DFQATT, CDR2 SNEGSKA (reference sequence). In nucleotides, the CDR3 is TGCAGTGCTAGGACCGACAGTTTAATGACCACTGAAGCTTTCTTT. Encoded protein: CSARTDSLMTTEAFF.

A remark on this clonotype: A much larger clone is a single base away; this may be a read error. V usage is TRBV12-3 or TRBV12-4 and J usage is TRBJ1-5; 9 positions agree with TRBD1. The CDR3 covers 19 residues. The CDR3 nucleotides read TGTGCCGGCAGTTTAAGGCCGCCTCCGGGACAGGGAAGCAATCAGCCCCAGCATTTT. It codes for CAGSLRPPPGQGSNQPQHF.

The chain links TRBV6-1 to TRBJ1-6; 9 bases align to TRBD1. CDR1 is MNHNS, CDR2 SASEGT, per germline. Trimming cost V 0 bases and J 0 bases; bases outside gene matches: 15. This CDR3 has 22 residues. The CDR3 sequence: CASSEASVTPGTGSSYNSPLHF. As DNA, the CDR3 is TGTGCCAGCAGTGAAGCGAGCGTTACTCCGGGGACAGGGAGCTCCTATAATTCACCCCTCCACTTT.

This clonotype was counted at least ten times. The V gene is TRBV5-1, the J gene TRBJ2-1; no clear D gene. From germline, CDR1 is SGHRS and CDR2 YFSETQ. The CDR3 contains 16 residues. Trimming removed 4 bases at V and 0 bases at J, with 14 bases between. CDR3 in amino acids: CASSNPEWSSYNEQFF. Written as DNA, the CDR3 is TGCGCCAGCAGCAACCCGGAGTGGAGCTCCTACAATGAGCAGTTCTTC.

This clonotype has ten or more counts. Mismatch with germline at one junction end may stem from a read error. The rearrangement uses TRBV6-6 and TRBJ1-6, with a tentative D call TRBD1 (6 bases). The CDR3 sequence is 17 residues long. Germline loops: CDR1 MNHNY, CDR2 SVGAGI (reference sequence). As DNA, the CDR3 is TGTGCCAGCAGTCACTCGACGATTGGACAGTTAAATTCACCCCTCCACTTT. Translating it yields CASSHSTIGQLNSPLHF.

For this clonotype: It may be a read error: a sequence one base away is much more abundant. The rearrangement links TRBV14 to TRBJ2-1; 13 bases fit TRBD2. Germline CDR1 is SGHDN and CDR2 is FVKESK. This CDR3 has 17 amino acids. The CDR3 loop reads CASSQRTSGSSYTEQFF. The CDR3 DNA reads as TGTGCCAGCAGCCAACGGACTAGCGGGAGCTCCTACACTGAGCAGTTCTTC.

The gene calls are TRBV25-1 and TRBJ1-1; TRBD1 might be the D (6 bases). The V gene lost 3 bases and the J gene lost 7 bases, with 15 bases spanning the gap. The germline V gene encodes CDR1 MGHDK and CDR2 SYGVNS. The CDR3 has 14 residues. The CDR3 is CASSDTGSKGEAFF. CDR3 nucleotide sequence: TGTGCCAGCAGTGACACAGGGAGTAAGGGTGAAGCTTTCTTT.

The CDR3: CAISETGGIVTEAFF. The CDR3 DNA reads as TGTGCCATCAGTGAGACAGGGGGGATTGTCACTGAAGCTTTCTTT. This chain connects TRBV10-3 to TRBJ1-1; 8 positions agree with TRBD1. This CDR3 is 15 amino acids long. Germline CDR1 is ENHRY and CDR2 is SYGVKD. Trimming removed 2 bases from V and 4 bases from J; junction bases left unmatched: 6.

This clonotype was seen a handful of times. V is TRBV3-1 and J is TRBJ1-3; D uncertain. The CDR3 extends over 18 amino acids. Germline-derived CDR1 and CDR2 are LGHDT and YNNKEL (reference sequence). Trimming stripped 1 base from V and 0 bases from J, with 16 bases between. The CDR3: CASSQVWAGENSGNTIYF. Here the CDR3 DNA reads TGTGCCAGCAGCCAAGTTTGGGCAGGCGAAAACTCTGGAAACACCATATATTTT.